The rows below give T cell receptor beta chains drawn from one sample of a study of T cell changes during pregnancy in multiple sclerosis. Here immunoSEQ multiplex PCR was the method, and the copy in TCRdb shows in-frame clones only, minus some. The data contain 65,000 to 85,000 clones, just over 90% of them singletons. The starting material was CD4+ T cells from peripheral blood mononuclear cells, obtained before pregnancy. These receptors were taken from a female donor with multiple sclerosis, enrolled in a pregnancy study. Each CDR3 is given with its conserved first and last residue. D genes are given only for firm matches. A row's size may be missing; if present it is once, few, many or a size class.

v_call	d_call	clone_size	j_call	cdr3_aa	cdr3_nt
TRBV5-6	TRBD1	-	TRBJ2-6	CASSLPGQGAGGANVLTF	TGTGCCAGCAGCTTGCCCGGACAGGGGGCGGGTGGGGCCAACGTCCTGACTTTC
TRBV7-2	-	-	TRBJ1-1	CASSYGQTNTEAFF	TGTGCCAGCAGCTACGGACAGACGAACACTGAAGCTTTCTTT
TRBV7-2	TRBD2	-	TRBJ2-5	CASSLQAGEETQYF	TGTGCCAGCAGCTTACAAGCGGGAGAGGAGACCCAGTACTTC
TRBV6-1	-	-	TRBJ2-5	CASSLQETQYF	TGTGCCAGCAGCCTGCAAGAGACCCAGTACTTC
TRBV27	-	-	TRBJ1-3	CASSLDRAGNTIYF	TGTGCCAGCAGTTTAGACAGAGCTGGAAACACCATATATTTT
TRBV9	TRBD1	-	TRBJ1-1	CASSSAQGAMNTEAFF	TGTGCCAGCAGCTCGGCACAGGGGGCAATGAACACTGAAGCTTTCTTT
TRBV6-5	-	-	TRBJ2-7	CASSSLPQAAYEQYF	TGTGCCAGCAGTTCACTGCCCCAGGCTGCCTACGAGCAGTACTTC
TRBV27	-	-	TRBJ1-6	CASSSGNSPLHF	TGTGCCAGCAGTTCAGGCAACTCACCCCTCCACTTT
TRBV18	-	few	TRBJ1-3	CASSPDQQGAGNTIYF	TGTGCCAGCTCACCCGACCAACAGGGTGCCGGAAACACCATATATTTT
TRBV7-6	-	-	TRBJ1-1	CASSLDTNTEAFF	TGTGCCAGCAGCTTAGACACGAACACTGAAGCTTTCTTT
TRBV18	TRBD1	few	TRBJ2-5	CASSPGQAEETQYF	TGTGCCAGCTCACCTGGACAGGCCGAAGAGACCCAGTACTTC
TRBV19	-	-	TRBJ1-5	CASSIDPYKSRPQHF	TGTGCCAGTAGTATAGACCCTTATAAGAGCCGGCCCCAGCATTTT
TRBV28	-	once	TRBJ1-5	CASRQINQPQHF	TGTGCCAGCAGACAGATAAATCAGCCCCAGCATTTT
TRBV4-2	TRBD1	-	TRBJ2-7	CASSRGQGGYEQYF	TGTGCCAGCAGCCGTGGACAGGGAGGCTACGAGCAGTACTTC
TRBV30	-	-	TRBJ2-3	CAWRGPGGGTDTQYF	TGTGCCTGGAGGGGCCCCGGAGGGGGCACAGATACGCAGTATTTT
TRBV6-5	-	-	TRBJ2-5	CASGRGQETQYF	TGTGCCAGCGGAAGGGGGCAAGAGACCCAGTACTTC
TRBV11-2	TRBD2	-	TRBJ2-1	CASSPQRIAGTNEQFF	TGTGCCAGCAGCCCCCAGAGGATAGCGGGGACAAATGAGCAGTTCTTC
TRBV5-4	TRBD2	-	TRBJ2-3	CASSQGGGGASTDTQYF	TGTGCCAGCAGCCAAGGCGGCGGGGGAGCTAGCACAGATACGCAGTATTTT
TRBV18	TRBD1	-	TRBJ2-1	CASSPGDRVSDEQFF	TGTGCCAGCTCACCAGGGGACAGGGTGAGCGATGAGCAGTTCTTC
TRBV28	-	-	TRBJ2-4	CASSLATLAKNIQYF	TGTGCCAGCAGTTTAGCTACCCTAGCCAAAAACATTCAGTACTTC
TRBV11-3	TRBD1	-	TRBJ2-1	CASSLGGRGLYNEQFF	TGTGCCAGCAGCTTAGGAGGCAGGGGGCTTTACAATGAGCAGTTCTTC
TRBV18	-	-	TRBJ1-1	CASSPLGGRDTEAFF	TGTGCCAGCTCACCGTTGGGGGGGAGGGACACTGAAGCTTTCTTT
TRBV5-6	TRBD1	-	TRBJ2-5	CASSEQGAGETQYF	TGTGCCAGCAGTGAACAGGGGGCGGGAGAGACCCAGTACTTC
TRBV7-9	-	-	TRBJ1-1	CASSLAVSEAFF	TGTGCCAGCAGCTTGGCGGTCAGTGAAGCTTTCTTT
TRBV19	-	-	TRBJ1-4	CASSDTGPYEKLFF	TGTGCCAGTAGTGATACAGGGCCTTATGAAAAACTGTTTTTT
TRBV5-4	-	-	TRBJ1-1	CAISDRNTEAFF	TGTGCCATTTCGGACAGGAACACTGAAGCTTTCTTT
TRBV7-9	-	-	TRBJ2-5	CASRPGQSQETQYF	TGTGCCAGCAGGCCCGGACAGAGCCAAGAGACCCAGTACTTC
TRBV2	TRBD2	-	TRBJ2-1	CARGTSGYNEQFF	TGTGCCAGAGGGACTAGCGGTTACAATGAGCAGTTCTTC
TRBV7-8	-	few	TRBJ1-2	CAISTLYGYTF	TGTGCCATTAGTACTCTCTATGGCTACACCTTC
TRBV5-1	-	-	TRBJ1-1	CASSSPGQIGMNTEAFF	TGCGCCAGCAGCTCCCCCGGACAGATTGGGATGAACACTGAAGCTTTCTTT
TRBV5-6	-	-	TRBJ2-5	CASSHPGLPQETQYF	TGTGCCAGCAGCCATCCGGGACTCCCCCAAGAGACCCAGTACTTC
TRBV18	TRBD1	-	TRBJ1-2	CASSRDRGQDGYTF	TGTGCCAGCTCACGGGACAGGGGACAAGATGGCTACACCTTC
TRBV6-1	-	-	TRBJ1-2	CASSEYPLSGYTF	TGTGCCAGCAGTGAATACCCCCTGAGTGGCTACACCTTC
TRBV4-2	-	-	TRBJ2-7	CASSQALMSSYEQYF	TGTGCCAGCAGCCAAGCCCTTATGAGCTCCTACGAGCAGTACTTC
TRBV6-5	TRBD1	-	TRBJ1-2	CASSMGQNYGYTF	TGTGCCAGCAGTATGGGACAGAACTATGGCTACACCTTC
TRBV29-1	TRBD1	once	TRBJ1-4	CSVRTGNNEKLFF	TGCAGCGTTAGGACAGGGAATAATGAAAAACTGTTTTTT
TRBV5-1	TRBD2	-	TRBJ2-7	CASSGTLAGGGEQYF	TGCGCCAGCAGCGGGACTCTAGCGGGAGGCGGCGAGCAGTACTTC
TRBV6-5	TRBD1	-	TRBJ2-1	CASIPTGGHNEQFF	TGTGCCAGCATACCTACAGGGGGCCACAATGAGCAGTTCTTC
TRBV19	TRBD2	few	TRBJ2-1	CASSPWTSGSNEQFF	TGTGCCAGTAGTCCCTGGACTAGCGGGAGCAATGAGCAGTTCTTC
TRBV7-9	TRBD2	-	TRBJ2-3	CASSPRTSGVPDTQYF	TGTGCCAGCAGTCCGAGGACTAGCGGAGTCCCAGATACGCAGTATTTT
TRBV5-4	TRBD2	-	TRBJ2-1	CASSLNGGGLGEQFF	TGTGCCAGCAGCTTAAACGGGGGGGGTTTGGGTGAGCAGTTCTTC
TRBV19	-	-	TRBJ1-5	CASSNGGDQPQHF	TGTGCCAGTAGTAACGGCGGTGATCAGCCCCAGCATTTT
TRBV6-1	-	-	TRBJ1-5	CASSEAVRTAQPQHF	TGTGCCAGCAGTGAAGCTGTACGGACAGCTCAGCCCCAGCATTTT
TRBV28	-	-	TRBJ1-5	CASSPGGRRGNQPQHF	TGTGCCAGCAGTCCGGGGGGGCGAAGGGGCAATCAGCCCCAGCATTTT
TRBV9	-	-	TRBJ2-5	CASSKLVGAVETQYF	TGTGCCAGCAGCAAACTTGTTGGGGCGGTGGAGACCCAGTACTTC
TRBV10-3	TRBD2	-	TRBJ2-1	CAISRTSGDYNEQFF	TGTGCCATCAGCAGGACTAGCGGGGATTACAATGAGCAGTTCTTC
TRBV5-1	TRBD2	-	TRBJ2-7	CASSINRDYSYEQYF	TGCGCCAGCAGCATAAACCGGGACTATTCCTACGAGCAGTACTTC
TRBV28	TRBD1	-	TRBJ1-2	CASRRPIGTALPGYTF	TGTGCCAGCAGGAGGCCGATAGGGACAGCTCTCCCTGGCTACACCTTC
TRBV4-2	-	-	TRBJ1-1	CASSQADLEDTEAFF	TGTGCCAGCAGCCAAGCTGACCTAGAGGACACTGAAGCTTTCTTT
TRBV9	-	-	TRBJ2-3	CASSVGARAGGGTDTQYF	TGTGCCAGCAGCGTGGGGGCCAGAGCTGGCGGTGGCACAGATACGCAGTATTTT
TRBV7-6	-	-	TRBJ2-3	CASSSSWGTDTQYF	TGTGCCAGCAGCTCTAGTTGGGGCACAGATACGCAGTATTTT
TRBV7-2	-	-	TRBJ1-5	CASSLASNQPQHF	TGTGCCAGCAGCTTAGCCTCCAATCAGCCCCAGCATTTT
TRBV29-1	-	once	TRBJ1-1	CSVEGALVTEAFF	TGCAGCGTTGAGGGGGCGTTGGTTACTGAAGCTTTCTTT
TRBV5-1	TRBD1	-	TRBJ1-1	CASSGGGQDTEAFF	TGCGCCAGCAGCGGCGGAGGACAGGACACTGAAGCTTTCTTT
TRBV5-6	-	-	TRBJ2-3	CASSLYLAGSVSDTQYF	TGTGCCAGCAGCTTGTATTTGGCCGGGAGCGTGTCAGATACGCAGTATTTT
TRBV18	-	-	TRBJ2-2	CASSPLEYPGELFF	TGTGCCAGCTCACCCCTGGAGTACCCCGGGGAGCTGTTTTTT
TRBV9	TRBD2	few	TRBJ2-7	CASSVAGGTYEQYF	TGTGCCAGCAGCGTAGCGGGAGGTACATACGAGCAGTACTTC
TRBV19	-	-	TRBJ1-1	CASSIDPAGFAAFF	TGTGCCAGTAGTATAGATCCGGCAGGTTTTGCAGCTTTCTTT
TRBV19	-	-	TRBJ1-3	CASSRTSGNTIYF	TGTGCCAGTAGCAGGACATCTGGAAACACCATATATTTT